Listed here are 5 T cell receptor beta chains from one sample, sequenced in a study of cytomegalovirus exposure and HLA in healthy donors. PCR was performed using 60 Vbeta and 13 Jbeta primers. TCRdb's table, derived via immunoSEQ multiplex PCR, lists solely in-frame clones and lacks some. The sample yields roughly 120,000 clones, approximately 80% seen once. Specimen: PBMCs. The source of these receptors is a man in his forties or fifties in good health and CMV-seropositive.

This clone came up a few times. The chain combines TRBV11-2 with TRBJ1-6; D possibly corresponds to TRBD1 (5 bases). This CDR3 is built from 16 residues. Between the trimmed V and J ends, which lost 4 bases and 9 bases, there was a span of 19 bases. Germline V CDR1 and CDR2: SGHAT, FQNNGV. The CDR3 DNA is TGTGCCAGCAGCTCAACGACAGCTCCTAGGGGTTCACCCCTCCACTTT. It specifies CASSSTTAPRGSPLHF.

The CDR3 sequence is CASSATGLNSEKLFF. For the CDR3, the DNA is TGTGCCAGCAGTGCGACAGGCCTTAATTCCGAAAAACTGTTTTTT. V is TRBV25-1 and J is TRBJ1-4; a possible D gene is TRBD1 (6 bases). Germline CDR1 is MGHDK and CDR2 is SYGVNS. This CDR3 region has 15 residues. The V gene lost 4 bases and the J gene lost 8 bases, with 17 bases spanning the gap.

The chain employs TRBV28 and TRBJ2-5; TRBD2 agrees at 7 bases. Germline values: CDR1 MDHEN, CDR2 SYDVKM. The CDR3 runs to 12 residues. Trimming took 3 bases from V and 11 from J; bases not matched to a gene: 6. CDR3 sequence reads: CASSFTGREQYF. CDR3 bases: TGTGCCAGCAGTTTTACGGGGCGGGAGCAGTACTTC.

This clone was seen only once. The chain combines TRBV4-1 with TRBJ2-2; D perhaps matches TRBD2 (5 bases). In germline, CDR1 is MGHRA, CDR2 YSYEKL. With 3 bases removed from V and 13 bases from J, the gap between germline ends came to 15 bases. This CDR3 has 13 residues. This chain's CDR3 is CASSQAGTVRLFF. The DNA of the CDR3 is TGCGCCAGCAGCCAGGCGGGCACGGTTAGGCTGTTTTTT.

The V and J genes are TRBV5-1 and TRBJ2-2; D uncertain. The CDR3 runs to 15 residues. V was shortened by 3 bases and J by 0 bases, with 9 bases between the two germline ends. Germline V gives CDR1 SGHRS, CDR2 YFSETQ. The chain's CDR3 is CASSSPPSNTGELFF. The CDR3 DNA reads TGCGCCAGCAGCTCCCCCCCGTCGAACACCGGGGAGCTGTTTTTT.